The 27 T cell receptor beta chains listed next were all sequenced from one sample in a study of blood T cell repertoires in COVID-19. Clones were read by immunoSEQ multiplex PCR, and TCRdb kept only the in-frame ones, dropping some. The table shows roughly 250,000 clones, with 70% to 85% occurring only once. Sequencing input: peripheral blood. All receptors derive from a human donor with COVID-19, enrolled during active disease. The donor label of this sample is uncertain.

The chain is built from TRBV7-2 and TRBJ2-7; possibly TRBD1 for D (7 bases). CDR1 and CDR2 from the germline V gene are SGHTA and FQGNSA. V was pared by 4 bases and J by 6 bases, with 19 bases between. This CDR3 has 15 residues. The CDR3 loop reads CASSYGPQGGLEQYF. The CDR3 nucleotides read TGTGCCAGCAGCTATGGGCCGCAGGGGGGTCTCGAGCAGTACTTC. Variable domain in full (rest from reference TRBV7-2 and TRBJ2-7): GAGVSQSPSNKVTEKGKDVELRCDPISGHTALYWYRQSLGQGLEFLIYFQGNSAPDKSGLPSDRFSAERTGGSVSTLTIQRTQQEDSAVYLCASSYGPQGGLEQYFGPGTRLTVT.

The chain has TRBV2 and TRBJ1-3, with TRBD1 matching over 7 bases. The CDR3 extends over 15 amino acids. The V gene end was trimmed by 4 bases and the J gene end by 0 bases; junction bases not matched to a gene: 3. Germline V gene data show CDR1 as SNHLY and CDR2 as FYNNEI. The CDR3 coding sequence is TGTGCCAGCAGTGGTGGGACAGTCTCTGGAAACACCATATATTTT. Protein: CASSGGTVSGNTIYF.

The CDR3 sequence is CASSYAPESYEQYF. The CDR3 DNA follows: TGTGCCAGCAGTTACGCCCCGGAGAGCTACGAGCAGTACTTC. The J gene is TRBJ2-7, the V gene TRBV6-5; D remains unclear. The length of the CDR3 is 14 residues. The germline V and J ends were trimmed by 2 bases and 3 bases, with 11 bases remaining between them. The germline V gene has CDR1 MNHEY and CDR2 SVGAGI.

The V gene is TRBV28, the J gene TRBJ1-2; tentative D call: TRBD1 (6 bases). This CDR3 contains 14 residues. CDR1 MDHEN and CDR2 SYDVKM come from the germline V gene. The germline V and J ends were trimmed by 5 bases and 8 bases, with 18 bases remaining between them. For the CDR3, the DNA is TGTGCCAGCAGTCCCTCGGAGGACAGACAGGGCTACACCTTC. Encoded protein: CASSPSEDRQGYTF.

The chain joins TRBV14 to TRBJ1-6; D might be TRBD1 (5 bases). This CDR3 spans 14 amino acids. V was clipped by 3 bases and J by 10 bases, with 13 bases between them. CDR1 is SGHDN, CDR2 FVKESK, per germline. CDR3 loop: CASSHRRGRSPLHF. Written as DNA, the CDR3 is TGTGCCAGCAGCCATAGAAGGGGCCGGTCACCCCTCCACTTT. Supplemented by reference TRBV14 and TRBJ1-6, the full variable domain reads EAGVTQFPSHSVIEKGQTVTLRCDPISGHDNLYWYRRVMGKEIKFLLHFVKESKQDESGMPNNRFLAERTGGTYSTLKVQPAELEDSGVYFCASSHRRGRSPLHFGNGTRLTVT.

V and J are TRBV3-1 (or the pseudogene TRBV3-2) and TRBJ2-3, with D possibly TRBD2 on 6 matching bases. With 4 bases removed from V and 0 bases from J, the gap between germline ends came to 11 bases. Looked up from germline, CDR1 is LGHDT and CDR2 is YNNKEL (reference sequence). The CDR3 spans 15 residues. As DNA, the CDR3 is TGTGCCAGCAGCCCCTCGGGGGTTAGCACAGATACGCAGTATTTT. Residues: CASSPSGVSTDTQYF.

V is TRBV13 and J is TRBJ1-3; D is ambiguous. The germline CDR1 and CDR2 sequences are PRHDT and FYEKMQ (reference sequence). The CDR3 has 14 residues. V lost 5 bases and J 0 bases, leaving 8 bases between the germline ends. For the CDR3, the DNA is TGTGCCAGCAGCCTTCGGGACTCTGGAAACACCATATATTTT. Encoded protein: CASSLRDSGNTIYF.

The chain recombines TRBV6-4 with TRBJ1-6; a weak D match, TRBD1 (5 bases). CDR1 MRHNA and CDR2 SNTAGT come from the germline V gene. The ends were cut back, 0 bases at V and 8 bases at J, with 5 bases in the middle. This CDR3 contains 13 residues. As DNA, the CDR3 is TGTGCCAGCAGTGACTCCAGGGATTCACCCCTCCACTTT. This codes for CASSDSRDSPLHF.

This clone was recorded only once. The genes are TRBV11-3 and TRBJ2-3; possible D gene TRBD1, 5 bases. CDR1 is SGHNT, CDR2 YENEEA, per germline. V gave up 4 bases and J gave up 4 bases, with 9 bases separating them. The CDR3 is made up of 13 amino acids. The CDR3 bases are TGTGCCAGCAGCTCCAGGGTATCAGATACGCAGTATTTT. Protein sequence: CASSSRVSDTQYF.

This clone was counted a few times. V gene TRBV27 combines with J gene TRBJ1-4; no clear D. CDR3 length: 16 residues. Germline V gives CDR1 MNHEY, CDR2 SMNVEV (reference sequence). V lost 2 bases and J lost 2, with 12 bases in between. The chain's CDR3 is CASSLRHGRTNEKLFF. The CDR3 region has the DNA TGTGCCAGCAGTTTACGCCACGGGAGGACTAATGAAAAACTGTTTTTT.

This chain links TRBV6-5 with TRBJ2-7; D ambiguous. CDR1 and CDR2 from the germline V gene are MNHEY and SVGAGI. The CDR3 sequence is 14 residues long. With 8 bases removed from V and 3 bases from J, the gap between germline ends came to 17 bases. CDR3 DNA sequence: TGTGCCAGCCGGGTAGGTCTACTATTCTACGAGCAGTACTTC. Protein sequence: CASRVGLLFYEQYF.

The chain employs TRBV7-8 and TRBJ1-3; 9 positions agree with TRBD1. V gave up 2 bases and J gave up 3 bases; unmatched junction bases: 14. There are 19 residues in the CDR3. Germline CDR1 reads SGHVS; CDR2 reads FQNEAQ. Written as DNA, the CDR3 is TGTGCCAGCAGCTTATTGTGGGCACAGGGGGCATTTAATGGAAACACCATATATTTT. Translating gives CASSLLWAQGAFNGNTIYF.

The chain joins TRBV7-8 to TRBJ2-1; 8 bases align to TRBD1. J was trimmed by 1 base and V by 2 bases; bases with no gene match: 10. Germline CDR1 SGHVS, CDR2 FQNEAQ. The CDR3 runs to 18 residues. The CDR3, as DNA: TGTGCCAGCAGCTTAACGCTGACCGGGACAGGTTCCTACAATGAGCAGTTCTTC. Translated: CASSLTLTGTGSYNEQFF.

J is TRBJ1-6 and V is TRBV25-1; D is possibly TRBD1 (5 bases). The CDR3 runs 14 residues. Trimming removed 2 bases from V and 5 bases from J, with 7 bases in between. Germline V gives CDR1 MGHDK, CDR2 SYGVNS. The CDR3 nucleotides are TGTGCCAGCAGTGAAAGGGGCGATAATTCACCCCTCCACTTT. This encodes CASSERGDNSPLHF.

As regards this clone: Its ends do not fully match the called genes, so a read error is possible. The chain uses TRBV7-7 and TRBJ2-5; D is possibly TRBD2 (6 bases). Per the germline V gene, CDR1 is SSHAT and CDR2 is FNYEAQ (reference sequence). The CDR3 runs 15 residues. The CDR3 DNA sequence: TGTGCTAGCAGCCGGACGGAGGGACGGTGGGAGACCCAGTACTTC. The encoded protein is CASSRTEGRWETQYF.

The chain has TRBV28 and TRBJ2-1; 9 nucleotides match TRBD2. There are 15 residues in the CDR3. V lost 8 bases, J lost 9 bases, and 14 bases stayed unmatched. CDR1 is MDHEN, CDR2 SYDVKM, per germline. CDR3 coding DNA: TGTGCCAGCGGACCCCTTGGCGGGAGGGCTCTTGAGCAGTTCTTC. It encodes CASGPLGGRALEQFF.

J is TRBJ1-1 and V is TRBV9; TRBD1 matches 7 bases. This CDR3 is 17 amino acids long. V lost 0 bases, J lost 0 bases, and 8 bases stayed unmatched. Germline V gene sequence: CDR1 SGDLS, CDR2 YYNGEE. The CDR3 bases are TGTGCCAGCAGCGTAGGACAGGGACCCCCCCTGAACACTGAAGCTTTCTTT. Its translation: CASSVGQGPPLNTEAFF.

The chain employs TRBV6-5 and TRBJ2-7; tentatively, D is TRBD2 (6 bases). Germline CDR1 MNHEY, CDR2 SVGAGI. CDR3 length equals 14 residues. Trimming took off 2 bases at V and 7 bases at J, with 15 bases between the two ends. The CDR3 sequence is CASSYVRDSAEQYF. CDR3 bases: TGTGCCAGCAGTTACGTCCGGGACTCGGCTGAGCAGTACTTC.

V gene TRBV2 combines with J gene TRBJ1-5; the D gene is possibly TRBD1 (6 bases). V dropped 1 base and J dropped 6 bases, with 13 bases sitting between them. Germline V lookup: CDR1 SNHLY, CDR2 FYNNEI. CDR3 length: 15 amino acids. This chain's CDR3 is CASSEGLTGIQPQHF. The CDR3 bases are TGTGCCAGCAGTGAAGGCTTAACAGGGATTCAGCCCCAGCATTTT. Based on the CDR3 plus reference TRBV2 and TRBJ1-5, the full variable domain is EPEVTQTPSHQVTQMGQEVILRCVPISNHLYFYWYRQILGQKVEFLVSFYNNEISEKSEIFDDQFSVERPDGSNFTLKIRSTKLEDSAMYFCASSEGLTGIQPQHFGDGTRLSIL.

The chain recombines TRBV19 with TRBJ2-3; TRBD2 matches at 13 bases. The CDR3 extends over 19 amino acids. The germline V gene has CDR1 LNHDA and CDR2 SQIVND (reference sequence). Trimming cost V 6 bases and J 4 bases; bases outside gene matches: 16. The CDR3 DNA follows: TGTGCCAGTAGACCGAGTATTGTGAGACTAGCGGGAGGAGCAGATACGCAGTATTTT. It yields the protein CASRPSIVRLAGGADTQYF. The variable domain in full, with the rest retrieved from reference TRBV19 and TRBJ2-3, is DGGITQSPKYLFRKEGQNVTLSCEQNLNHDAMYWYRQDPGQGLRLIYYSQIVNDFQKGDIAEGYSVSREKKESFPLTVTSAQKNPTAFYLCASRPSIVRLAGGADTQYFGPGTRLTVL.

The V and J genes are TRBV5-6 and TRBJ1-4; the D is unclear. There are 14 residues in the CDR3. V lost 0 bases and J lost 8, with 11 bases in between. Germline V CDR1 and CDR2: SGHDT, YYEEEE. CDR3 nucleotides: TGTGCCAGCAGCTTGGTAGGGAGGCGGGAAAAACTGTTTTTT. This encodes CASSLVGRREKLFF.

This chain connects TRBV6-6 to TRBJ2-3; D is perhaps TRBD2 (5 bases). This CDR3 region has 13 residues. Trimming left V 5 bases short and J 0 bases short, with 6 bases between. CDR1 MNHNY and CDR2 SVGAGI come from the germline V gene (reference sequence). The CDR3 spells CASSRGSTDTQYF. Here the CDR3 DNA reads TGTGCCAGCAGTCGCGGGAGCACAGATACGCAGTATTTT.

The chain couples TRBV18 to TRBJ1-5, with D possibly TRBD1 on 6 matching bases. This CDR3 has 14 amino acids. Trimming shortened V by 6 bases and J by 7 bases, and 16 bases separated the two germline ends. CDR1 and CDR2 (germline): KGHSH, LQKENI. CDR3 residues: CASSARGGNQPQHF. As DNA, the CDR3 is TGTGCCAGCTCCGCGAGGGGGGGGAACCAGCCCCAGCATTTT.

The chain combines TRBV19 with TRBJ1-2; tentatively, D is TRBD1 (6 bases). The CDR3 has 14 amino acids. The germline gives CDR1 LNHDA, CDR2 SQIVND (reference sequence). V lost 2 bases to trimming and J lost 9 bases, with 16 bases between them. In DNA form, the CDR3 reads TGTGCCAGTAGTATAAAGGGGGAAGCATACAGCTACACCTTC. Its protein is CASSIKGEAYSYTF.

The chain carries TRBV28 and TRBJ2-3; D gene ambiguous. V was clipped by 8 bases and J by 0 bases, with 15 bases between them. Germline V gene lookup returns CDR1 MDHEN and CDR2 SYDVKM. There are 15 residues in the CDR3. The CDR3 here is CASHSYGLSTDTQYF. The CDR3 coding sequence is TGTGCCAGCCACTCCTATGGGCTGAGCACAGATACGCAGTATTTT.

The V call is TRBV28, the J call TRBJ1-6; D unresolved. The CDR3 spans 14 residues. V was trimmed by 5 bases and J by 0 bases, leaving 5 bases between them. From germline, CDR1 is MDHEN and CDR2 SYDVKM. The CDR3 reads CASSPSSYNSPLHF. In DNA form, the CDR3 reads TGTGCCAGCAGTCCCAGCTCCTATAATTCACCCCTCCACTTT.

The chain combines TRBV30 with TRBJ1-5, with D tentatively TRBD1 (5 bases). V lost 0 bases, J lost 7 bases, and 13 bases lay in between. CDR1 is GTSNPN, CDR2 SVGIG, per germline (reference sequence). CDR3 length: 14 amino acids. The CDR3: CAWSVGGDGQPQHF. The CDR3 region has the DNA TGTGCCTGGAGTGTGGGAGGGGATGGCCAGCCCCAGCATTTT.